The entry below gives a single T cell receptor (beta chain) sequence along with its context. V trimming: 5 bases; J trimming: 3 bases; junction bases outside the gene matches: 2. This CDR3 is 14 amino acids long. The data are from a study of CD8 T cells in Susac syndrome. RNA, at 0.5 to 1 ug, was reverse transcribed with random hexamers. With immunoSEQ multiplex PCR, TCR beta CDR3 was amplified across 54 Vbeta and 13 Jbeta. TCRdb redid the calling of the immunoSEQ multiplex PCR reads with MiXCR, one entry per CDR3 protein. Here the sample spans fewer than 200,000 distinct CDR3 sequences, under 95% being singletons.

V usage is TRBV12-3 or TRBV12-4 and J usage is TRBJ2-3; 10 positions agree with TRBD2. The clonotype was recovered from a human donor in good health. The sequencing sample was made of CD4+ T cells from PBMCs. CDR3 DNA: TGTGCCAGCAGTGGGACTAGCGTAACAGATACGCAGTATTTT. Its protein is CASSGTSVTDTQYF.